The entry below describes one T cell receptor beta chain. CDR1 SGHNT and CDR2 YYREEE come from the germline V gene (reference sequence). The V gene end was trimmed by 4 bases and the J gene end by 1 base; junction bases not matched to a gene: 5. This CDR3 has 15 residues. Source study methods: Amplifying reference gene primers gave estimates of nucleated cell counts. The table came from immunoSEQ multiplex PCR; TCRdb's copy has only in-frame clones and leaves some out. V, J and clone size were drawn from that table, and D and trimming were deduced from the DNA. The data show about 670,000 clones, around 89% seen once. The data are from a study of blood T cell repertoires in COVID-19. Overall study: Collection of acute and convalescent COVID-19 samples took place in the United States, Italy and Spain. PBMCs, B-cell-depleted T cells, or T cells were the source of the cDNA or gDNA that made up the material.

The V call is TRBV5-4, the J call TRBJ1-1; 9 bases line up with TRBD1. Sequencing used peripheral blood. This receptor was taken from a woman younger than 35 with acute or convalescent COVID-19. CDR3 loop: CASSPRQGENTEAFF. DNA of the CDR3: TGTGCCAGCAGCCCCCGACAGGGGGAGAACACTGAAGCTTTCTTT.